The TCR beta chain under discussion was sequenced for a study of early T cells in non-severe SARS-CoV-2 infection. The overall study: Alpha and beta chains were unpaired, from unsorted whole-blood bulk RNA. Study-wide findings and caveats: Sequences matched to VDJdb favored anti-spike CD8 responses, while private and CD4 specificities were missed.

This clonotype occurred a few times. What it binds is unknown. The library protocol tagged individual cDNA molecules with unique molecular identifiers. TCRdb processed the 5' RACE reads anew with MiXCR; each CDR3 protein has one entry. The sample records roughly 35,000 distinct CDR3 sequences, around 7% being singletons. Per germline, CDR1 MNHNS and CDR2 SASEGT. The V end was cut by 1 base, the J end by 4 bases, with 7 bases between. The CDR3 contains 14 residues. This clonotype was obtained from an adult who was a healthcare worker with PCR-confirmed SARS-CoV-2 infection or an uninfected control (not recorded which). Material for sequencing was whole blood. The rearrangement joins TRBV6-1 to TRBJ2-2, with D unresolved. In DNA, the CDR3 is TGTGCCAGCAGTGAAGTTCTGGGCACCGGGGAGCTGTTTTTT. This codes for CASSEVLGTGELFF.